This is a list of T cell receptor beta chains from one sample in a study of cytomegalovirus exposure and HLA in healthy donors. TCRdb's table, derived via immunoSEQ multiplex PCR, lists solely in-frame clones and lacks some. The sample has around 110,000 clones, 60% to 80% seen once; the top ten hold 2.5%. Sequencing used PBMCs. The receptor set was obtained from a man aged 40-55 years in good health and CMV-seronegative. The CDR3 runs from the conserved cysteine through the conserved F or W. A D gene is named only where the DNA matches it firmly. The size entry is marked missing in some rows and otherwise reads once, few, many or a size class.

NA,TRBJ1-1,NA,TRBV19,CASKQQQQRTEAFF,TGTGCCAGTAAACAACAGCAGCAAAGAACTGAAGCTTTCTTT
NA,TRBJ2-2,TRBD1,TRBV2,CATLLDRVNTGELFF,TGTGCCACTTTGTTGGACAGGGTAAACACCGGGGAGCTGTTTTTT
NA,TRBJ2-2,NA,TRBV6-5,CASRPPITTGELFF,TGTGCCAGCAGGCCTCCTATAACCACCGGGGAGCTGTTTTTT
NA,TRBJ2-3,TRBD2,TRBV7-3,CASSLSPSGITDTQYF,TGTGCCAGCAGCTTAAGTCCTAGCGGGATCACAGATACGCAGTATTTT
NA,TRBJ2-2,NA,TRBV4-1,CASSLLGLGGGPAELFF,TGCGCCAGCAGCCTACTGGGATTAGGGGGGGGCCCGGCTGAGCTGTTTTTT
NA,TRBJ2-5,NA,TRBV10-3,CAISESEVGETQYF,TGTGCCATCAGTGAGTCAGAGGTTGGAGAGACCCAGTACTTC
NA,TRBJ1-3,NA,TRBV6-1,CASSPSGINGNTIYF,TGTGCCAGCAGCCCGAGCGGGATCAACGGAAACACCATATATTTT
few,TRBJ2-1,NA,TRBV6-1,CASNRDGSYNEQFF,TGTGCCAGCAACAGGGACGGTTCCTACAATGAGCAGTTCTTC
once,TRBJ2-1,NA,TRBV27,CASRNGLYNEQFF,TGTGCCAGCAGAAACGGACTTTACAATGAGCAGTTCTTC
NA,TRBJ1-2,NA,TRBV6-6,CASSWGQGFGYTF,TGTGCCAGCAGTTGGGGGCAGGGATTTGGCTACACCTTC
NA,TRBJ1-2,NA,TRBV18,CASSLRESNYGYTF,TGTGCCAGCTCGCTCCGGGAGTCTAACTATGGCTACACCTTC
NA,TRBJ2-1,TRBD1,TRBV4-1,CASSLGEGAGNEQFF,TGCGCCAGCAGTCTCGGTGAGGGGGCAGGCAATGAGCAGTTCTTC
once,TRBJ2-3,NA,TRBV11-2,CASSQFRGSTDTQYF,TGTGCCAGCAGCCAGTTTCGGGGGAGCACAGATACGCAGTATTTT
few,TRBJ1-1,TRBD1,TRBV2,CASRRQGVNTEAFF,TGTGCCAGCAGGAGGCAGGGGGTGAACACTGAAGCTTTCTTT
NA,TRBJ2-7,TRBD2,TRBV4-1,CASSPTRRGGLYEQYF,TGCGCCAGCAGCCCCACCAGGCGGGGGGGGCTCTACGAGCAGTACTTC
NA,TRBJ2-7,NA,TRBV7-6,CASSLAGGGLLDEQYF,TGTGCCAGCAGCTTAGCTGGGGGGGGCCTCTTAGACGAGCAGTACTTC
NA,TRBJ2-7,TRBD1,TRBV11-2,CASSFGTGGHEQYF,TGTGCCAGCAGCTTTGGGACAGGGGGACACGAGCAGTACTTC
NA,TRBJ2-7,NA,TRBV28,CASMAAGFRNEQYF,TGTGCCAGCATGGCTGCGGGGTTTAGAAACGAGCAGTACTTC
NA,TRBJ1-2,TRBD1,TRBV11-2,CASSLVDRGYGYTF,TGTGCCAGCAGCTTAGTAGACAGGGGATATGGCTACACCTTC
NA,TRBJ2-7,TRBD1,TRBV11-2,CASSPSRGPSYEQYF,TGTGCCAGCAGCCCATCCAGGGGGCCCTCCTACGAGCAGTACTTC
NA,TRBJ1-6,TRBD1,TRBV19,CASRTQGGGGIDSPLHF,TGTGCCAGTAGGACACAGGGGGGCGGTGGTATTGATTCACCCCTCCACTTT
NA,TRBJ2-7,TRBD2,TRBV9,CASSPGTSGVTYEQYF,TGTGCCAGCAGCCCAGGGACTAGCGGGGTGACCTACGAGCAGTACTTC
once,TRBJ2-5,TRBD2,TRBV5-1,CASSLSSLAGGPQETQYF,TGCGCCAGCAGCTTGAGTTCCCTAGCGGGGGGCCCCCAAGAGACCCAGTACTTC
few,TRBJ1-1,NA,TRBV29-1,CSVRWTDFNTEAFF,TGCAGCGTTCGTTGGACAGACTTTAACACTGAAGCTTTCTTT
few,TRBJ2-1,TRBD2,TRBV6-5,CASRVAGLQFF,TGTGCCAGCAGGGTAGCGGGGTTGCAGTTCTTC
NA,TRBJ1-1,TRBD1,TRBV2,CASSGGQGSTTNTEAFF,TGTGCCAGCAGTGGAGGACAGGGGAGTACGACGAACACTGAAGCTTTCTTT
NA,TRBJ1-1,NA,TRBV5-5,CASSLIGGDTEAFF,TGTGCCAGCAGCTTGATCGGGGGGGACACTGAAGCTTTCTTT
once,TRBJ1-1,NA,TRBV7-3,CASSLQEDTEAFF,TGTGCCAGCTCCTTACAGGAAGACACTGAAGCTTTCTTT
NA,TRBJ2-5,TRBD1,TRBV18,CASSGGQGQETQYF,TGTGCCAGCTCCGGCGGACAGGGTCAAGAGACCCAGTACTTC
few,TRBJ1-3,TRBD1,TRBV28,CASGRTGDGNTIYF,TGTGCCAGCGGAAGAACAGGGGACGGAAACACCATATATTTT
NA,TRBJ2-5,NA,TRBV11-2,CASSLDARQETQYF,TGTGCCAGCAGCTTAGACGCGCGGCAAGAGACCCAGTACTTC
NA,TRBJ1-1,NA,TRBV10-2,CASSESGYGEEAFF,TGCGCCAGCAGTGAGTCGGGTTACGGGGAGGAAGCTTTCTTT
NA,TRBJ2-5,NA,TRBV7-9,CASSSGLSQETQYF,TGTGCCAGCAGCTCGGGACTCAGCCAGGAGACCCAGTACTTC
NA,TRBJ2-1,TRBD2,TRBV10-2,CASIERGGGNEQFF,TGCGCCAGCATTGAGCGGGGGGGCGGCAATGAGCAGTTCTTC
NA,TRBJ2-3,TRBD2,TRBV4-2,CASSQPPQGGPDTQYF,TGTGCCAGCAGCCAACCGCCGCAGGGAGGGCCAGATACGCAGTATTTT
once,TRBJ1-2,NA,TRBV19,CASCPTGLGRYGYTF,TGTGCCAGTTGTCCGACCGGGTTGGGTCGGTATGGCTACACCTTC
NA,TRBJ2-7,TRBD1,TRBV12-5,CASGPGQGENEQYF,TGTGCTAGTGGACCGGGACAGGGGGAGAACGAGCAGTACTTC
few,TRBJ1-1,NA,TRBV4-1,CASSQDLARGNTEAFF,TGCGCCAGCAGCCAAGATCTAGCCAGGGGGAACACTGAAGCTTTCTTT
NA,TRBJ2-3,NA,TRBV7-2,CASSSESTDTQYF,TGTGCCAGCAGTTCAGAAAGCACAGATACGCAGTATTTT
NA,TRBJ2-1,TRBD2,TRBV5-1,CASSVGAGGLRCEQFF,TGCGCCAGCAGCGTGGGAGCGGGGGGGCTGCGTTGTGAGCAGTTCTTC